This TCR beta chain was retrieved from a study of T-cell memory formation after mild COVID-19. This CDR3 is built from 15 residues. Germline V gene sequence: CDR1 PRHDT, CDR2 FYEKMQ (reference sequence). Between the trimmed V and J ends, which lost 5 bases and 2 bases, there was a span of 16 bases. Using its own MiXCR run on the 5' RACE reads, TCRdb lists one record per CDR3 protein. The table includes around 250,000 distinct CDR3 sequences, 16% detected once. Findings and limits, study-wide: Researchers could not confirm that second-wave clones peaking on day 37 targeted SARS-CoV-2.

This clonotype has a handful of counts. The antigen is not known. The V gene is TRBV13, the J gene TRBJ2-7; possible D gene TRBD2, 6 bases. The sequenced material came from PBMCs or a T cell subset sorted from them (not recorded which). The clonotype originates from a man younger than 35 who had mild COVID-19 (a few samples of this study predate the infection). Cell type and time point are not known. The DNA for the CDR3 is TGTGCCAGCAGCGCCGGGGGACGGACCACCTACGAGCAGTACTTC. Its protein product is CASSAGGRTTYEQYF.